This is a list of T cell receptor beta chains from one sample in a study of blood T cells in healthy people across ages. TCRdb re-called the 5' RACE reads with MiXCR, one entry per CDR3 protein. Altogether 900,000 to 950,000 distinct CDR3 sequences are present, almost 30% being singletons, with the ten largest covering more than 8.5%. Another study also made use of these data, one on T cells of mothers and their children.

The sample was blood. Receptors originate from a woman between 35 and 50 years old in good health. Each CDR3 is given with its conserved first and last residue. The D gene is left open where the match is weak. Rows give clone size only sometimes, using once, few, many, or a class for an expanded clone.

d_gene	abundance	v_gene	j_gene	CDR3nt	CDR3aa
-	few	TRBV12-3/TRBV12-4	TRBJ1-1	TGTGCCAGCTTATCCTCCGGAAACACTGAAGCTTTCTTT	CASLSSGNTEAFF
-	few	TRBV3-1	TRBJ1-4	TGTGCCAGCAGCCAAGTTCCTGTGGCAACTAATGAAAAACTGTTTTTT	CASSQVPVATNEKLFF
TRBD2	-	TRBV6-5	TRBJ2-1	TGTGCCAGCAGTTTTGGGTTCCGTCGGGTGCGGGGGGATGAGCAGTTCTTC	CASSFGFRRVRGDEQFF
TRBD1	many	TRBV20-1	TRBJ2-5	TGCAGTGCTAGAGGGGGACAGGGGGGAGAGACCCAGTACTTC	CSARGGQGGETQYF
TRBD1	few	TRBV12-3/TRBV12-4	TRBJ1-5	TGTGCCAGCAGTCCTGGGACAGCTTATCAGCCCCAGCATTTT	CASSPGTAYQPQHF
TRBD1	many	TRBV10-3	TRBJ2-7	TGTGCCATCAGGCCGGGACAGGGGGCGGACTCCTACGAGCAGTACTTC	CAIRPGQGADSYEQYF
TRBD1	many	TRBV2	TRBJ1-1	TGTGCCACCCCGGGACAGATGAACACTGAAGCTTTCTTT	CATPGQMNTEAFF
-	-	TRBV5-5	TRBJ2-1	TGTGCCAGCAGCTTGGAAGGGATGTTCTACAATGAGCAGTTCTTC	CASSLEGMFYNEQFF
-	-	TRBV9	TRBJ2-1	TGTGCCAGCGGGATCCACAATGAGCAGTTCTTC	CASGIHNEQFF
-	-	TRBV27	TRBJ1-1	TGTGCCAGCAGTTTTCAGCCCATGACAACCCGTCTGGTAGCTTTCTTT	CASSFQPMTTRLVAFF
TRBD2	-	TRBV20-1	TRBJ2-1	TGCAGTGCTAGCGCGGGGGGAAACAATGAGCAGGTCTTC	CSASAGGNNEQVF
-	-	TRBV27	TRBJ1-2	TGTGCCCGCAGTTTTGGACAGCCAACTAACTATGGCTACACCTTC	CARSFGQPTNYGYTF
-	few	TRBV28	TRBJ2-5	TGTGCCAGCAGTGGGGGCACCAATAAGGGGAAAGAGGAGACCCAGTACTTC	CASSGGTNKGKEETQYF
-	-	TRBV20-1	TRBJ2-3	TGCAGTGCTAGACAGGGGATCTTCACAGATACGCAGTATTTT	CSARQGIFTDTQYF
-	-	TRBV5-1	TRBJ1-2	TGCGCCAGCAGCTTGGCAAATAGGGGCTATGGCTACACCTTC	CASSLANRGYGYTF
TRBD2	many	TRBV6-5	TRBJ2-3	TGTGCCAGCAGCCCTAGCGGGGGGGTTTCAGATACGCAGTATTTT	CASSPSGGVSDTQYF
-	-	TRBV29-1	TRBJ1-2	TGCAGCTCTAGAGAGGCGACAGGCTACACCTTC	CSSREATGYTF
-	-	TRBV7-9	TRBJ2-7	TGTGCCAGCAGCTTAAGGAACGGTAGGGAGCAGTACTTC	CASSLRNGREQYF
-	-	TRBV14	TRBJ2-5	TGTGCCAGCCGTCCCCCCCAAGTGGAGACCCAGTACTTC	CASRPPQVETQYF
-	few	TRBV6-4	TRBJ2-3	TGTGCCAGCAGTGAGGCCAGTCCCACAGATACGCAGTATTTT	CASSEASPTDTQYF
TRBD1	many	TRBV2	TRBJ2-1	TGTGCCAGCAGTGATCATCTTTTGACAGGGGGTAATGGCAATGAGCAGTTCTTC	CASSDHLLTGGNGNEQFF
-	few	TRBV20-1	TRBJ1-6	TGCAGTGCCTCATCCGGGACATATAATTCACCCCTCCACTTT	CSASSGTYNSPLHF
-	many	TRBV12-3/TRBV12-4	TRBJ2-4	TGTGCCAGCACCCCCAACAACATTCAGTACTTC	CASTPNNIQYF
-	-	TRBV6-1	TRBJ1-4	TGTGCCAGCAGTGACCTAGCGAAGGGTATTATTAATGAAAAACTGTTTTTT	CASSDLAKGIINEKLFF
-	-	TRBV20-1	TRBJ2-4	TGCAGTGCTAGTCGCCAGGGATACAGCAAAGGGCAGTACTTC	CSASRQGYSKGQYF
-	-	TRBV4-1	TRBJ2-1	TGCGCCAGCAGCCAAGATCTCCGGGGATACAATGAGCAGTTCTTC	CASSQDLRGYNEQFF
TRBD2	few	TRBV7-2	TRBJ2-2	TGTGCCAGCAGCTTTAGCGGGGGCGACGGGGAGCTGTTTTTT	CASSFSGGDGELFF
TRBD1	few	TRBV12-3/TRBV12-4	TRBJ1-6	TGTGCCAGCAGTTTTGCCGTGACAGGGTGGACCTCACCCCTCCACTTT	CASSFAVTGWTSPLHF
TRBD2	few	TRBV20-1	TRBJ2-3	TGCAGTGCTAACAAAGCGGGGGCCAGTTACACAGATACGCAGTATTTT	CSANKAGASYTDTQYF
-	-	TRBV28	TRBJ1-4	TGTGCCAGCCGGAGGGCACAAAGAGATGAAAAACTGTTTTTT	CASRRAQRDEKLFF
TRBD2	many	TRBV6-6	TRBJ2-5	TGTGCCAGCAGTCCCCCGAGTAGCGGGGGGGGAGAGACCCAGTACTTC	CASSPPSSGGGETQYF
TRBD1	few	TRBV9	TRBJ1-2	TGTGCCAGCAGCGTAGAGGGGGACAGTCGCTATGGCTACACCTTC	CASSVEGDSRYGYTF
-	-	TRBV5-4	TRBJ2-5	TGTGCCAGCAGCGCTAAAGGTGGCTTTACACAGACCCAGTACTTC	CASSAKGGFTQTQYF
-	-	TRBV20-1	TRBJ1-4	TGCAGTGCTGGTTCCGGGAAACTGTTTTTT	CSAGSGKLFF
-	many	TRBV12-3/TRBV12-4	TRBJ2-1	TGTGCCAGCAGTTTGGGACGGGACAATGAGCAGTTCTTC	CASSLGRDNEQFF
TRBD2	many	TRBV5-6	TRBJ2-5	TGTGCCAGCAGCCCCGGGACTAGCGGAGAGACCCAGTACTTC	CASSPGTSGETQYF
TRBD2	-	TRBV20-1	TRBJ2-5	TGCAGTGCTCCCTGGCTAGCGGGGGGGCGGGAGACCCAGTACTTC	CSAPWLAGGRETQYF
-	-	TRBV5-1	TRBJ1-2	TGCGCCAGCAGCTTGGTTGGGACGCCTAACTATGGCTACACCTTC	CASSLVGTPNYGYTF
-	few	TRBV28	TRBJ1-6	TGTGCCAGCAGTCAGCGACAGATCAATAATTCACCCCTCCACTTT	CASSQRQINNSPLHF
-	few	TRBV20-1	TRBJ2-1	TGCAGTGCTCCCGTCAGCCCTGGGAATGCCTACAATGAGCAGTTCTTC	CSAPVSPGNAYNEQFF
-	many	TRBV28	TRBJ2-7	TGTGCCAGCAGGCCGCCCGGATCTAGTCGCGAGCAGTACTTC	CASRPPGSSREQYF
-	-	TRBV28	TRBJ2-7	TGTGCCAGCAGTTTAAGGCCGAGCTCCTACGAGCAGTACTTC	CASSLRPSSYEQYF
TRBD1	-	TRBV12-3/TRBV12-4	TRBJ2-7	TGTGCCAGCGTAAAAGGGTCTGGACAGGATGTCCACGAGCAGTACTTC	CASVKGSGQDVHEQYF
-	-	TRBV6-2/TRBV6-3	TRBJ1-6	TGTGCCAGCAGCAAGACAGCTAACTCCTATAATTCACCCCTCCACTTT	CASSKTANSYNSPLHF
-	many	TRBV28	TRBJ2-7	TGTGCCAGCAGTCCGGGACTGGGACTTCGTTACGAGCAGTACTTC	CASSPGLGLRYEQYF
TRBD2	-	TRBV28	TRBJ2-1	TGTGCCAGCAGTTCCGGTAGCGGGGGGCCCAGTGAGCAGTTCTTC	CASSSGSGGPSEQFF
TRBD1	few	TRBV18	TRBJ1-2	TGTGCCAGCTCACTTACAGGGGACTGGAACTATGGCTACACCTTC	CASSLTGDWNYGYTF
TRBD2	few	TRBV5-1	TRBJ2-1	TGCGCCAGCAGCGGGTGGACTAGCGGGGGGGCCATCAATGAGCAGTTCTTC	CASSGWTSGGAINEQFF
TRBD1	few	TRBV30	TRBJ1-5	TGTGCCTGGAGTGTACGGACAGGGGCTCAGCCCCAGCATTTT	CAWSVRTGAQPQHF
-	-	TRBV7-9	TRBJ2-2	TGTGCCAGCAGCGTAGACACCACCGGGGAGCTGTTTTTT	CASSVDTTGELFF
-	few	TRBV18	TRBJ1-6	TGTGCCAGCTCACCAGATCGGCTAAATTCACCCCTCCACTTT	CASSPDRLNSPLHF